This note documents a single TCR beta chain sequence. Antigen unknown. This specimen comes from a study of T cell responses to AZD1222 COVID-19 vaccine. The wider study: Combined were second doses at about 4 or about 12 weeks.

Study findings and constraints: Among the donors, most were white British and more were female, and clonal diversity was possibly underestimated. Spike-specific TCR breadth rose after two AZD1222 doses, and depth rose as well. Only a handful of AZD1222 recipients, more than 5 in all, had baseline seropositivity.

From germline, CDR1 is SGHNT and CDR2 YYREEE (reference sequence). This CDR3 has 14 amino acids. The V gene lost 4 bases and the J gene lost 5 bases, with 15 bases spanning the gap. Using immunoSEQ multiplex PCR, the repertoire was profiled, and TCRdb retains in-frame clones only, with some absent. Of over 95,000 clones listed, approximately 90% are singletons. The J gene is TRBJ1-2, the V gene TRBV5-4; tentatively, D is TRBD1 (6 bases). The clonotype originates from an adult in good health. The sequences come from peripheral blood, collected on day 0 of AZD1222 vaccination. The CDR3 nucleotides are TGTGCCAGCAGCCCGGAGGACAGTGAATATGGCTACACCTTC. Translated: CASSPEDSEYGYTF.